This T cell receptor beta chain originates from a study of shared clonotypes between healthy human individuals. Splitting of CD4+ cells produced CD45RA+ naive and CD45RA-negative memory subsets. The assay used deep level. TCRdb's table, derived via immunoSEQ multiplex PCR, lists solely in-frame clones and lacks some. The table has roughly 680,000 clones, roughly 72% seen once; the top ten hold around 1.7%. The sample taken for sequencing was memory CD4+ T cells sorted from blood. Indicated subset: CD45RA-negative fraction. The receptor was derived from a woman aged 25 to 39 in good health.

The CDR3 DNA reads TGTGCCAGCAGCTTTATGGACAGATCCTACAATGAGCAGTTCTTC. Translating it yields CASSFMDRSYNEQFF. V and J are TRBV13 and TRBJ2-1; the D gene is possibly TRBD1 (6 bases). Deletions cut 3 bases from V and 1 base from J, with 10 bases between. The CDR3 extends over 15 amino acids. Germline values: CDR1 PRHDT, CDR2 FYEKMQ (reference sequence). The whole variable domain, filled in from reference TRBV13 and TRBJ2-1, reads AAGVIQSPRHLIKEKRETATLKCYPIPRHDTVYWYQQGPGQDPQFLISFYEKMQSDKGSIPDRFSAQQFSDYHSELNMSSLELGDSALYFCASSFMDRSYNEQFFGPGTRLTVL.